This TCR beta chain appears in the sequencing data of a study of T cell responses to AZD1222 COVID-19 vaccine. Profiling relied on immunoSEQ multiplex PCR, and the TCRdb table lists in-frame clones only, not all of them. Among 150,000 to 200,000 clones listed, 70% to 90% were seen once. Trimming took 5 bases from V and 3 from J; bases not matched to a gene: 4. The CDR3 spans 14 residues. Germline V gene data show CDR1 as MNHEY and CDR2 as SVGAGI. The source of this sequence is an adult who received the AZD1222 COVID-19 vaccine. J is TRBJ2-7 and V is TRBV6-5; 10 positions match TRBD2. The source was peripheral blood, collected 28 days after the second AZD1222 dose. The CDR3 loop reads CASSNGLADYEQYF. The CDR3 DNA is TGTGCCAGCAGTAACGGACTAGCGGACTACGAGCAGTACTTC.